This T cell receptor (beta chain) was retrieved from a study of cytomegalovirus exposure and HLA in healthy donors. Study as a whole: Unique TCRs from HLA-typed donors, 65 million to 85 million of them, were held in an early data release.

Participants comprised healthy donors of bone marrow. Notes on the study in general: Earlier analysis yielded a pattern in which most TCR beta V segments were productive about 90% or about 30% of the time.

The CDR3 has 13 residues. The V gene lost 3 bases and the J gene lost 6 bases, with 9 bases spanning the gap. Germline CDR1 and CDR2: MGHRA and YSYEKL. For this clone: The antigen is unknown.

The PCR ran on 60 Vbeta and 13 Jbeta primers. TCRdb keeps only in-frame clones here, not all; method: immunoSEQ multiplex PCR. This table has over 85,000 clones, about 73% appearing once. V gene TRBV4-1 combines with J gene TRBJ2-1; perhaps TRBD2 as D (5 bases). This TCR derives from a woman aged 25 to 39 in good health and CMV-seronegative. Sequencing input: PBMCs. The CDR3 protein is CASSQSGGNEQFF. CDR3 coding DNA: TGCGCCAGCAGCCAGAGCGGAGGCAATGAGCAGTTCTTC.